The 26 T cell receptor beta chains in this list originate from one sample, sequenced in a study of blood T cell repertoires in COVID-19. Data came from immunoSEQ multiplex PCR; TCRdb stores just in-frame clones and leaves some out. The sample holds fewer than 450,000 clones, about 90% seen once. The specimen was peripheral blood. The receptors were sampled from a woman between 45 and 60 years old with COVID-19, enrolled during active disease.

The chain uses TRBV19 and TRBJ2-3, with 11 bases identical to TRBD2. This CDR3 is 14 amino acids long. With V trimmed by 4 bases and J by 5 bases, 2 bases remained unmatched. In germline, CDR1 is LNHDA, CDR2 SQIVND (reference sequence). CDR3 loop: CASSRTSGLDTQYF. The CDR3 nucleotides are TGTGCCAGTAGTAGGACTAGCGGGTTAGATACGCAGTATTTT.

The chain employs TRBV18 and TRBJ1-3; the match to TRBD1 covers 10 bases. V shed 4 bases, J shed 4 bases, and the junction held 4 bases outside the gene matches. Germline CDR1 reads KGHSH; CDR2 reads LQKENI. The CDR3 is 15 amino acids. The CDR3 loop is CASSHGTGVGNTIYF. CDR3 nucleotides: TGTGCCAGCTCACACGGGACAGGGGTCGGAAACACCATATATTTT.

CDR3 in amino acids: CASSVGPRQGNQPQHF. In nucleotides, the CDR3 is TGTGCCAGCAGCGTAGGGCCTCGACAAGGCAATCAGCCCCAGCATTTT. This chain uses TRBV9 with TRBJ1-5, with no clear D. The CDR3 covers 16 residues. V dropped 0 bases and J dropped 2 bases, with 12 bases sitting between them. Germline V CDR1 and CDR2: SGDLS, YYNGEE. Using reference TRBV9 and TRBJ1-5 for the parts outside the CDR3, the full variable domain is DSGVTQTPKHLITATGQRVTLRCSPRSGDLSVYWYQQSLDQGLQFLIQYYNGEERAKGNILERFSAQQFPDLHSELNLSSLELGDSALYFCASSVGPRQGNQPQHFGDGTRLSIL.

The chain links TRBV3-1 (or the pseudogene TRBV3-2) to TRBJ2-1; TRBD2 aligns across 16 bases. With 2 bases clipped from V and 9 bases from J, the junction kept 13 bases outside the gene matches. This CDR3 has 19 residues. Germline lookup yields CDR1 LGHDT and CDR2 YNNKEL (reference sequence). CDR3 protein: CASSQLPGLAGGSYGEQFF. DNA for the CDR3: TGTGCCAGCAGCCAATTACCGGGACTAGCGGGAGGGTCCTACGGTGAGCAGTTCTTC.

V gene TRBV7-7 combines with J gene TRBJ2-1; 7 nucleotides match TRBD2. Germline V gene data show CDR1 as SSHAT and CDR2 as FNYEAQ (reference sequence). CDR3 length: 14 amino acids. The J segment lost 4 bases and the V segment lost 1 base, leaving 1 base of the junction unmatched. The CDR3 reads CASSLGLAYNEQFF. The CDR3 coding sequence is TGTGCCAGCAGCTTAGGACTAGCTTACAATGAGCAGTTCTTC.

The chain recombines TRBV30 with TRBJ2-1, with 7 bases aligning to TRBD1. The V gene's germline CDR1 is GTSNPN and CDR2 SVGIG (reference sequence). With V trimmed by 3 bases and J by 3 bases, 11 bases remained unmatched. This CDR3 region has 16 residues. Written as DNA, the CDR3 is TGTGCCTGGAGGCCATTGAGGGACAGAAGCTACAATGAGCAGTTCTTC. It yields the protein CAWRPLRDRSYNEQFF.

The gene calls are TRBV11-3 and TRBJ1-4; tentatively, D is TRBD1 (5 bases). Deletions cut 3 bases from V and 3 bases from J, with 8 bases between. This CDR3 contains 14 residues. Germline V gene sequence: CDR1 SGHNT, CDR2 YENEEA. CDR3 protein: CASSFGGSNEKLFF. The CDR3 coding sequence is TGTGCCAGCAGCTTCGGGGGGTCTAATGAAAAACTGTTTTTT. The variable domain in full, completed from reference TRBV11-3 and TRBJ1-4, reads EAGVVQSPRYKIIEKKQPVAFWCNPISGHNTLYWYLQNLGQGPELLIRYENEEAVDDSQLPKDRFSAERLKGVDSTLKIQPAELGDSAVYLCASSFGGSNEKLFFGSGTQLSVL.

This clone showed up just a few times. The chain couples TRBV9 to TRBJ2-7; TRBD2 might be the D (6 bases). The germline CDR1 and CDR2 sequences are SGDLS and YYNGEE. Trimming stripped 4 bases from V and 6 bases from J, with 17 bases between. This CDR3 region has 14 residues. CDR3 in amino acids: CASSPRLGAVEQYF. The CDR3 DNA reads TGTGCCAGCAGCCCCAGACTAGGAGCCGTCGAGCAGTACTTC.

The CDR3: CASSPGQTGNTEAFF. For the CDR3, the DNA is TGTGCCAGCTCACCAGGACAGACGGGGAACACTGAAGCTTTCTTT. V usage is TRBV18 and J usage is TRBJ1-1; D perhaps matches TRBD1 (6 bases). The ends were cut back, 2 bases at V and 1 base at J, with 11 bases in the middle. Germline V gene lookup returns CDR1 KGHSH and CDR2 LQKENI. This CDR3 has 15 residues.

The CDR3 DNA is TGTGCCAGCAGCGCGGCCGGAAGCGCTGGGAGCTTATCCTACAATGAGCAGTTCTTC. It is translated as CASSAAGSAGSLSYNEQFF. The chain carries TRBV9 and TRBJ2-1; tentative D call: TRBD2 (5 bases). The length of the CDR3 is 19 residues. CDR1 and CDR2 from the germline V gene are SGDLS and YYNGEE. V lost 3 bases and J 1 base, leaving 23 bases between the germline ends.

The chain is built from TRBV11-2 and TRBJ2-1; TRBD2 agrees at 15 bases. The length of the CDR3 is 18 residues. The V gene's germline CDR1 is SGHAT and CDR2 FQNNGV. The junction had 6 bases not matched to a gene; V was cut back by 5 bases and J by 1 base. The CDR3 loop is CASSGGGLAGGSYNEQFF. In nucleotides, the CDR3 is TGTGCCAGCAGCGGGGGGGGACTAGCGGGAGGTTCCTACAATGAGCAGTTCTTC. The full variable domain, its missing parts supplied by reference TRBV11-2 and TRBJ2-1, is EAGVAQSPRYKIIEKRQSVAFWCNPISGHATLYWYQQILGQGPKLLIQFQNNGVVDDSQLPKDRFSAERLKGVDSTLKIQPAKLEDSAVYLCASSGGGLAGGSYNEQFFGPGTRLTVL.

The chain combines TRBV11-2 with TRBJ2-1; possible D gene TRBD1, 5 bases. Germline V gene lookup returns CDR1 SGHAT and CDR2 FQNNGV. The CDR3 loop spans 17 amino acids. Deletions cut 2 bases from V and 9 bases from J, with 23 bases between. CDR3 residues: CASSLRWGKDTRTEQFF. DNA for the CDR3: TGTGCCAGCAGCTTAAGGTGGGGTAAGGACACCCGGACTGAGCAGTTCTTC.

The rearrangement links TRBV4-1 to TRBJ2-1; D unresolved. V lost 1 base and J 13 bases, leaving 11 bases between the germline ends. The CDR3 is made up of 12 amino acids. Germline V gene lookup returns CDR1 MGHRA and CDR2 YSYEKL. The CDR3 reads CASSQGNGVQFF. The CDR3 bases are TGCGCCAGCAGCCAAGGAAACGGAGTACAGTTCTTC.

This rearrangement joins TRBV30 to TRBJ1-4, with a weak D call TRBD1 (6 bases). The CDR3 has 14 residues. Germline CDR1 and CDR2: GTSNPN and SVGIG (reference sequence). V gave up 2 bases and J gave up 3 bases, with 10 bases separating them. This CDR3 is CAWSSRGPNEKLFF. DNA of the CDR3: TGTGCCTGGAGTAGCAGGGGCCCTAATGAAAAACTGTTTTTT.

The gene calls are TRBV6-4 and TRBJ1-2; TRBD1 is a possible D gene (6 bases). The CDR3 extends over 18 amino acids. Germline CDR1 is MRHNA and CDR2 is SNTAGT. Trimming removed 3 bases from V and 4 bases from J, with 24 bases in between. For the CDR3, the DNA is TGTGCCAGCAGTGATTTCCCCGCAGGGGCAGGGTCGGGCTATGGCTACACCTTC. It codes for CASSDFPAGAGSGYGYTF.

Concerning this clone: Other nucleotide sequences in the sample specify the same CDR3. The chain uses TRBV11-2 and TRBJ2-1, with D perhaps TRBD2 (5 bases). Trimming left V 1 base short and J 1 base short, with 8 bases between. CDR1 is SGHAT and CDR2 is FQNNGV in the germline V gene. This CDR3 contains 15 residues. CDR3 loop: CASSLVRGSYNEQFF. DNA of the CDR3: TGTGCCAGCAGCTTAGTCCGAGGGTCCTACAATGAGCAGTTCTTC.

The rearrangement joins TRBV6-5 to TRBJ1-1, with TRBD1 matching over 7 bases. Unmatched junction bases numbered 3, after V lost 2 bases and J lost 0 bases. The CDR3 is 15 amino acids. Germline CDR1 reads MNHEY; CDR2 reads SVGAGI. Written as DNA, the CDR3 is TGTGCCAGCAGTTACCACACAGGGGTGAACACTGAAGCTTTCTTT. Amino acid sequence: CASSYHTGVNTEAFF.

This clone was seen more than once but under ten times. The chain joins TRBV27 to TRBJ1-2, with 10 bases fitting TRBD1. Trimming cost V 6 bases and J 4 bases; bases outside gene matches: 5. The germline V gene encodes CDR1 MNHEY and CDR2 SMNVEV (reference sequence). This CDR3 spans 14 amino acids. As DNA, the CDR3 is TGTGCCAGCAGCTCCGGGACAGGGGTCTATGGCTACACCTTC. It codes for CASSSGTGVYGYTF.

This sequence joins TRBV5-1 and TRBJ1-2; no firm D call. This CDR3 has 15 amino acids. The germline V and J ends were trimmed by 3 bases and 1 base, with 13 bases remaining between them. Germline values: CDR1 SGHRS, CDR2 YFSETQ. Written as DNA, the CDR3 is TGCGCCAGCAGCTCTCTAGGCGGGATTAACTATGGCTACACCTTC. Residues: CASSSLGGINYGYTF.

The table lists this clone with a few counts. The chain combines TRBV7-2 with TRBJ1-1; possibly TRBD1 for D (5 bases). Trimming stripped 2 bases from V and 13 bases from J, with 26 bases between. Germline values: CDR1 SGHTA, CDR2 FQGNSA. This CDR3 is built from 16 residues. CDR3 amino acids: CASSLSGAAVTRESFF. The CDR3, as DNA: TGTGCCAGCAGCTTAAGTGGGGCCGCCGTGACACGTGAGAGTTTCTTT.

This clone was picked up one time. The CDR3 region has the DNA TGTGCCAGCAGCGCCGCAGGTCCATTCCGAAAACTGTTTTTT. It translates to CASSAAGPFRKLFF. The chain joins TRBV11-2 to TRBJ1-4; D unresolved. Trimming removed 5 bases at V and 10 bases at J, with 17 bases between. CDR1 SGHAT and CDR2 FQNNGV come from the germline V gene. This CDR3 is 14 amino acids long.

The table lists this clone with a count of one. The chain joins TRBV20-1 to TRBJ1-1, with a weak D call TRBD1 (6 bases). Trimming cost V 6 bases and J 6 bases, with 11 bases left between them. This CDR3 has 11 amino acids. The V gene's germline CDR1 is DFQATT and CDR2 SNEGSKA (reference sequence). The CDR3 loop is CSAGGRAEAFF. The CDR3 DNA is TGCAGTGCAGGGGGTCGGGCTGAAGCTTTCTTT.

The chain combines TRBV5-1 with TRBJ1-1; D is uncertain. CDR1 and CDR2 from the germline V gene are SGHRS and YFSETQ. The CDR3 is 14 residues long. The V end lost 0 bases, the J end lost 0 bases, and 6 bases lay between the germline ends. CDR3: CASSLVHVNTEAFF. The CDR3 DNA follows: TGCGCCAGCAGCTTGGTACATGTGAACACTGAAGCTTTCTTT.

This clone was observed once. In DNA, the CDR3 is TGTGCCAGCAGTATACACATCGTAACTGAAGCTTTCTTT. Its protein product is CASSIHIVTEAFF. This chain links TRBV6-5 with TRBJ1-1; D not certain. Germline lookup yields CDR1 MNHEY and CDR2 SVGAGI. V lost 5 bases, J lost 5 bases, and 12 bases lay in between. The CDR3 is made up of 13 amino acids.

This clone was observed a handful of times. V usage is TRBV30 and J usage is TRBJ1-1; D is possibly TRBD1 (5 bases). CDR3 length: 12 amino acids. CDR1 is GTSNPN, CDR2 SVGIG, per germline (reference sequence). The ends were cut back, 2 bases at V and 3 bases at J, with 7 bases in the middle. CDR3 sequence reads: CAWSWGYTEAFF. In DNA form, the CDR3 reads TGTGCCTGGAGTTGGGGCTACACTGAAGCTTTCTTT.

The chain is built from TRBV3-1 (or the pseudogene TRBV3-2) and TRBJ2-3; no definite D call. V was shortened by 4 bases and J by 6 bases, with 8 bases between the two germline ends. CDR3 length: 12 residues. Germline assignment: CDR1 LGHDT and CDR2 YNNKEL (reference sequence). The CDR3 is CASSPQLDTQYF. CDR3 DNA sequence: TGTGCCAGCAGCCCACAGTTGGATACGCAGTATTTT.